Described below is a single T cell receptor (beta chain) sequence and its context. The authors' processing: Amplification of reference gene primers was used by the study to estimate nucleated cell counts. Profiled with immunoSEQ multiplex PCR; TCRdb holds only in-frame clones, not every one. V, J and clone size reflect that table, while D and trimming were determined from the DNA. The sample yields roughly 52,000 clones, about 83% seen once. The data were obtained in a study of blood T cell repertoires in COVID-19. Study in general: The United States, Italy and Spain provided the acute and convalescent COVID-19 samples. PBMCs, B-cell-depleted T cells, or T cells were the source of the cDNA or gDNA that made up the material.

The V gene end was trimmed by 11 bases and the J gene end by 7 bases; junction bases not matched to a gene: 11. The germline V gene encodes CDR1 MNHNY and CDR2 SVGAGI (reference sequence). There are 13 residues in the CDR3. The chain employs TRBV6-6 and TRBJ2-3; the match to TRBD1 covers 8 bases. Sequencing used peripheral blood. The receptor's source is a human donor in a cohort sampled during active COVID-19. The CDR3 sequence is CAADRGFANTQYF. The CDR3 region has the DNA TGTGCCGCTGACAGGGGTTTTGCAAATACGCAGTATTTT.